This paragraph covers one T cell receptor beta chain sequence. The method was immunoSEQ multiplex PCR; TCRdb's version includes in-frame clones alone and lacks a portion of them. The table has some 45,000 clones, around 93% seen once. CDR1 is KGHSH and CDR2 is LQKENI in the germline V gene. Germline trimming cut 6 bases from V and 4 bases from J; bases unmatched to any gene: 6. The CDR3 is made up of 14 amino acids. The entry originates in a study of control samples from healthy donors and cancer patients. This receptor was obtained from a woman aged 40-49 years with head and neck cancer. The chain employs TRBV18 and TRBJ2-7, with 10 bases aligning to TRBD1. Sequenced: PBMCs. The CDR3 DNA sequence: TGTGCCAGCTCCCCCGGGACAGGGGAATACGAGCAGTACTTC. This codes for CASSPGTGEYEQYF.